One and the same sample provided the 30 T cell receptor beta chains below, sequenced in a study of shared clonotypes between healthy human individuals. Measured with immunoSEQ multiplex PCR; TCRdb has only the in-frame clones, and not every one. The sample lists approximately 2,300,000 clones, around 92% seen once, with 0.37% in the top ten. The sample was naive CD4+ T cells from PBMCs. Subset defined: CD45RA+ positively selected. Receptor source: a man younger than 35 in good health. Some clones in this sample may be carry-over from other donors' samples.

V is TRBV5-1 and J is TRBJ2-3; D gene unclear. V dropped 4 bases and J dropped 7 bases, with 10 bases sitting between them. The CDR3 has 12 amino acids. Germline V gene lookup returns CDR1 SGHRS and CDR2 YFSETQ. CDR3 DNA: TGCGCCAGCAGCCCGGACCCCCATACGCAGTATTTT. This encodes CASSPDPHTQYF.

J is TRBJ2-7 and V is TRBV11-3, with 7 bases fitting TRBD2. Looked up from germline, CDR1 is SGHNT and CDR2 is YENEEA. After removal of 9 bases from V and 5 bases from J, the junction contained 1 base not matched to a gene. The CDR3 has 10 amino acids. The CDR3 loop is CARSGDEQYF. The CDR3 DNA sequence: TGTGCCAGGAGCGGGGACGAGCAGTACTTC.

The rearrangement uses TRBV5-5 and TRBJ2-1; D not certain. The CDR3 sequence is 15 residues long. The V gene lost 0 bases and the J gene lost 4 bases, with 11 bases spanning the gap. CDR1 is SGHKS, CDR2 YYEKEE, per germline (reference sequence). CDR3: CASSLGNGLYNEQFF. The CDR3 region has the DNA TGTGCCAGCAGCTTGGGTAATGGGCTTTACAATGAGCAGTTCTTC. Variable domain in full (rest from reference TRBV5-5 and TRBJ2-1): DAGVTQSPTHLIKTRGQQVTLRCSPISGHKSVSWYQQVLGQGPQFIFQYYEKEERGRGNFPDRFSARQFPNYSSELNVNALLLGDSALYLCASSLGNGLYNEQFFGPGTRLTVL.

This rearrangement joins TRBV6-5 to TRBJ2-7; TRBD1 matches 8 bases. V lost 7 bases, J lost 5 bases, and 13 bases stayed unmatched. Germline CDR1 is MNHEY and CDR2 is SVGAGI. The CDR3 is made up of 15 amino acids. The CDR3 DNA reads TGTGCCAGCACTGACAGGGGCCCTCGGTCTCACGAGCAGTACTTC. Protein sequence: CASTDRGPRSHEQYF.

This chain joins TRBV30 and TRBJ2-2, with no clear D. There are 13 residues in the CDR3. CDR1 and CDR2 from the germline V gene are GTSNPN and SVGIG (reference sequence). The V end was cut by 3 bases, the J end by 7 bases, with 12 bases between. The CDR3 DNA follows: TGTGCCTGGAGGAGATTAAACCGCGGGGAGCTGTTTTTT. This encodes CAWRRLNRGELFF. The full variable domain, completed using reference TRBV30 and TRBJ2-2, is SQTIHQWPATLVQPVGSPLSLECTVEGTSNPNLYWYRQAAGRGLQLLFYSVGIGQISSEVPQNLSASRPQDRQFILSSKKLLLSDSGFYLCAWRRLNRGELFFGEGSRLTVL.

This sequence joins TRBV9 and TRBJ1-4; a possible D gene is TRBD1 (6 bases). V lost 0 bases, J lost 5 bases, and 11 bases lay in between. The CDR3 length is 15 residues. Germline V gene data show CDR1 as SGDLS and CDR2 as YYNGEE. Here the CDR3 DNA reads TGTGCCAGCAGCGTAGGTATGGGGGCGAATGAAAAACTGTTTTTT. Its translation: CASSVGMGANEKLFF.

V usage is TRBV7-9 and J usage is TRBJ2-7, with TRBD1 identical over 9 bases. Germline V lookup: CDR1 SEHNR, CDR2 FQNEAQ (reference sequence). V shed 2 bases, J shed 5 bases, and the junction held 13 bases outside the gene matches. The CDR3 spans 17 residues. The CDR3 loop reads CASSLMRLDRGVHEQYF. CDR3 sequence (DNA): TGTGCCAGCAGCTTAATGAGATTGGACAGGGGAGTCCACGAGCAGTACTTC.

The V and J genes are TRBV5-1 and TRBJ2-2; D uncertain. The CDR3 consists of 15 residues. The ends were cut back, 1 base at V and 2 bases at J, with 9 bases in the middle. The germline V gene encodes CDR1 SGHRS and CDR2 YFSETQ. Written as DNA, the CDR3 is TGCGCCAGCAGCTTGCCTGCCGGTAACACCGGGGAGCTGTTTTTT. It encodes CASSLPAGNTGELFF.

This clone showed up just a few times. Other DNA sequences from this sample encode an identical CDR3 as well. The V gene is TRBV18, the J gene TRBJ1-5, with 9 bases aligning to TRBD1. Trimming took 3 bases from V and 1 from J; bases not matched to a gene: 4. This CDR3 spans 16 amino acids. The V gene's germline CDR1 is KGHSH and CDR2 LQKENI. In DNA, the CDR3 is TGTGCCAGCTCACCTCCCGGGACAGGGAGCAATCAGCCCCAGCATTTT. It translates to CASSPPGTGSNQPQHF.

This chain joins TRBV6-5 and TRBJ2-5; tentatively, D is TRBD2 (5 bases). TRBJ2-7 matches the DNA end more closely, so the J call is doubtful. CDR1 is MNHEY and CDR2 is SVGAGI in the germline V gene. The CDR3 runs 15 residues. The CDR3 loop reads CASREEPNPAYEQYF. As DNA, the CDR3 is TGTGCCAGCAGGGAGGAACCGAACCCCGCCTACGAGCAGTACTTC.

The V call is TRBV9, the J call TRBJ2-2; 7 nucleotides line up with TRBD1. This CDR3 has 15 amino acids. V was clipped by 4 bases and J by 9 bases; unmatched bases: 12. Germline V gene data show CDR1 as SGDLS and CDR2 as YYNGEE. The CDR3 loop reads CASSTGTEVYRELFF. In DNA, the CDR3 is TGTGCCAGCAGCACCGGGACAGAAGTCTACCGGGAGCTGTTTTTT.

The rearrangement joins TRBV7-9 to TRBJ2-7; either TRBD1 or TRBD2 may fit D (6 bases each). Germline V gene data show CDR1 as SEHNR and CDR2 as FQNEAQ (reference sequence). The CDR3 length is 15 residues. Trimming stripped 1 base from V and 4 bases from J, with 14 bases between. CDR3 nucleotides: TGTGCCAGCAGCTTAGTAACCGGGGGCATTTACGAGCAGTACTTC. Residues: CASSLVTGGIYEQYF.

V and J are TRBV5-1 and TRBJ2-1; tentative D call: TRBD2 (7 bases). CDR1 is SGHRS, CDR2 YFSETQ, per germline. There are 15 residues in the CDR3. V was shortened by 4 bases and J by 3 bases, with 14 bases between the two germline ends. The CDR3, as DNA: TGCGCCAGCAGCGAAGGGGGGGCTTACTACAATGAGCAGTTCTTC. It translates to CASSEGGAYYNEQFF. Using reference TRBV5-1 and TRBJ2-1 for the parts outside the CDR3, the full variable domain is KAGVTQTPRYLIKTRGQQVTLSCSPISGHRSVSWYQQTPGQGLQFLFEYFSETQRNKGNFPGRFSGRQFSNSRSEMNVSTLELGDSALYLCASSEGGAYYNEQFFGPGTRLTVL.

CDR3 loop: CASSPDSTSYEQYF. CDR3 coding DNA: TGTGCCAGCAGCCCGGACAGTACTTCCTACGAGCAGTACTTC. The chain is built from TRBV5-4 and TRBJ2-7; a weak D match, TRBD1 (6 bases). Germline V gene lookup returns CDR1 SGHNT and CDR2 YYREEE (reference sequence). V was shortened by 4 bases and J by 1 base, with 12 bases between the two germline ends. The CDR3 consists of 14 residues.

This clone was detected a few times. This chain uses TRBV7-6 with TRBJ2-6; D remains unclear. The germline V gene encodes CDR1 SGHVS and CDR2 FNYEAQ. The CDR3 runs 14 residues. Trimming left V 1 base short and J 4 bases short, with 5 bases between. The CDR3 nucleotides read TGTGCCAGCAGCTTAGATGCAGGGGCCAACGTCCTGACTTTC. As protein: CASSLDAGANVLTF.

Points on this clone: Within the sample, other DNA sequences also encode this same CDR3. The chain carries TRBV4-2 and TRBJ2-2; possible D gene TRBD2, 5 bases. The CDR3 totals 15 residues. Trimming removed 0 bases at V and 2 bases at J, with 7 bases between. CDR1 and CDR2 (germline): LGHNA, YNFKEQ. CDR3: CASSQEAGNTGELFF. The CDR3 nucleotides read TGTGCCAGCAGCCAAGAGGCGGGTAACACCGGGGAGCTGTTTTTT.

The chain uses TRBV9 and TRBJ2-1; 7 bases agree with TRBD2. Germline V CDR1 and CDR2: SGDLS, YYNGEE. The CDR3 is made up of 14 amino acids. The V segment lost 6 bases and the J segment 2 bases; nucleotides outside the gene matches: 5. The CDR3 DNA reads TGTGCCAGCACTGTAGGGAGGGCCTACAATGAGCAGTTCTTC. Translation: CASTVGRAYNEQFF. The full variable domain, its missing parts supplied by reference TRBV9 and TRBJ2-1, is DSGVTQTPKHLITATGQRVTLRCSPRSGDLSVYWYQQSLDQGLQFLIQYYNGEERAKGNILERFSAQQFPDLHSELNLSSLELGDSALYFCASTVGRAYNEQFFGPGTRLTVL.

The chain recombines TRBV4-2 with TRBJ2-3; maybe TRBD1 (5 bases). The CDR3 extends over 14 amino acids. V shed 3 bases and J shed 6 bases, with 13 bases lying between them. Germline V gene data show CDR1 as LGHNA and CDR2 as YNFKEQ. The CDR3 region has the DNA TGTGCCAGCAGCCAGGAAACAGGAAAGGATACGCAGTATTTT. As protein: CASSQETGKDTQYF.

This chain uses TRBV18 with TRBJ1-4; D not resolved. The CDR3 contains 16 residues. Germline-derived CDR1 and CDR2 are KGHSH and LQKENI. Trimming took off 0 bases at V and 6 bases at J, with 14 bases between the two ends. In nucleotides, the CDR3 is TGTGCCAGCTCACCACCAGGGCTAATAACGGATGAAAAACTGTTTTTT. Translated, it gives CASSPPGLITDEKLFF.

The rearrangement links TRBV2 to TRBJ2-1; 9 bases map to TRBD1. The CDR3 contains 15 residues. Germline V gene data show CDR1 as SNHLY and CDR2 as FYNNEI. The V and J ends lost 6 bases and 7 bases, in that order; junction bases with no gene match: 10. The CDR3 loop is CASSPTGGARNEQFF. Written as DNA, the CDR3 is TGTGCCAGCAGCCCCACAGGGGGCGCGAGGAATGAGCAGTTCTTC. Looking up the rest from reference TRBV2 and TRBJ2-1 gives the full variable domain: EPEVTQTPSHQVTQMGQEVILRCVPISNHLYFYWYRQILGQKVEFLVSFYNNEISEKSEIFDDQFSVERPDGSNFTLKIRSTKLEDSAMYFCASSPTGGARNEQFFGPGTRLTVL.

This clone has a single count. The CDR3 DNA reads TGTGCCACCACCCGGGGGGGCGGGTACGAGCAGTACTTC. It specifies CATTRGGGYEQYF. The chain joins TRBV15 to TRBJ2-7; 8 positions agree with TRBD2. J was trimmed by 4 bases and V by 7 bases; bases with no gene match: 6. CDR3 length: 13 residues. The germline V gene encodes CDR1 LNHNV and CDR2 YYDKDF (reference sequence).

V gene TRBV2 combines with J gene TRBJ1-5; weak D call: TRBD1 (6 bases). CDR3 length: 14 amino acids. The V end was cut by 6 bases, the J end by 7 bases, with 16 bases between. Germline loops: CDR1 SNHLY, CDR2 FYNNEI. CDR3 nucleotide sequence: TGTGCCAGCAGGCCTAGGGGGGATTTGCAGCCCCAGCATTTT. Protein: CASRPRGDLQPQHF.

J is TRBJ1-2 and V is TRBV29-1; TRBD1 matches 10 bases. The CDR3 sequence is 14 residues long. The V segment lost 1 base and the J segment 8 bases; nucleotides outside the gene matches: 7. The germline V gene has CDR1 SQVTM and CDR2 ANQGSEA. CDR3 loop: CSVEGDRGWGGYTF. The CDR3 DNA is TGCAGCGTTGAAGGGGACAGGGGTTGGGGCGGCTACACCTTC.

This chain connects TRBV5-6 to TRBJ1-6; 7 nucleotides align to TRBD1. V shed 6 bases and J 7 bases; nucleotides not matched to a gene: 7. The CDR3 sequence is 14 residues long. Per germline, CDR1 SGHDT and CDR2 YYEEEE. CDR3 sequence reads: CASTGGRGNSPLHF. The CDR3 DNA reads as TGTGCCAGCACGGGCGGCAGGGGGAATTCACCCCTCCACTTT.

This chain links TRBV29-1 with TRBJ1-1; 8 bases match TRBD1. CDR1 and CDR2 (germline): SQVTM, ANQGSEA. The length of the CDR3 is 14 residues. V lost 5 bases to trimming and J lost 8 bases; unmatched junction nucleotides: 13. The CDR3 DNA is TGCAGCGTTCCAAACCGGGGGGGACAGGCCGAAGCTTTCTTT. It is translated as CSVPNRGGQAEAFF.

The chain uses TRBV7-2 and TRBJ2-1, with D possibly being TRBD1 or TRBD2 (6 bases each). This CDR3 spans 13 amino acids. Germline-derived CDR1 and CDR2 are SGHTA and FQGNSA. V lost 5 bases to trimming and J lost 6 bases, with 11 bases between them. The CDR3 here is CASSRGPLNEQFF. CDR3 sequence (DNA): TGTGCCAGCAGCCGGGGGCCTCTCAATGAGCAGTTCTTC.

This clone was counted between two and nine times. V and J are TRBV6-1 and TRBJ1-1, with TRBD1 matching over 8 bases. This CDR3 comprises 14 residues. CDR1 is MNHNS and CDR2 is SASEGT in the germline V gene. V gave up 6 bases and J gave up 1 base; unmatched junction bases: 4. The CDR3 reads CASRATGENTEAFF. The DNA for the CDR3 is TGTGCCAGCAGGGCGACAGGGGAGAACACTGAAGCTTTCTTT.

The chain links TRBV7-3 to TRBJ2-7, with a tentative D call TRBD2 (7 bases). Between the trimmed V and J ends, which lost 5 bases and 3 bases, there was a span of 17 bases. The CDR3 covers 15 residues. Per the germline V gene, CDR1 is SGHTA and CDR2 is FQGTGA. CDR3 sequence (DNA): TGTGCCAGCAGCATTAACGGGGGGCCGGACTACGAGCAGTACTTC. The encoded protein is CASSINGGPDYEQYF.

The chain uses TRBV2 and TRBJ2-5, with D unresolved. V was cut by 6 bases and J by 5 bases, with 13 bases left in between. The CDR3 covers 13 residues. Germline V gene data show CDR1 as SNHLY and CDR2 as FYNNEI. CDR3 amino acids: CASSRLELETQYF. CDR3 coding DNA: TGTGCCAGCAGCCGGCTTGAGCTGGAGACCCAGTACTTC.

The chain combines TRBV5-1 with TRBJ2-5; D is perhaps TRBD2 (5 bases). This CDR3 comprises 14 residues. V lost 8 bases to trimming and J lost 3 bases, with 17 bases between them. Looked up from germline, CDR1 is SGHRS and CDR2 is YFSETQ. The CDR3, as DNA: TGCGCCAGTATGGTAGCGTTGGGGAAAGAGACCCAGTACTTC. It codes for CASMVALGKETQYF.